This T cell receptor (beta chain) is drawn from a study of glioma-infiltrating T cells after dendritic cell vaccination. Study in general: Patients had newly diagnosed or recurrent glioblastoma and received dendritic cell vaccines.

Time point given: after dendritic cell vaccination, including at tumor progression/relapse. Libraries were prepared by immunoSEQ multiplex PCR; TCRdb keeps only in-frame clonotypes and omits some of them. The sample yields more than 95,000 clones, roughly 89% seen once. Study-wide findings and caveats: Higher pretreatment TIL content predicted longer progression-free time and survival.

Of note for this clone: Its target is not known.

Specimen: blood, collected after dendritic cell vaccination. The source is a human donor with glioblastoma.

This chain's CDR3 is CASSPTGGKVEQYF. CDR3 coding DNA: TGTGCCAGCTCACCAACAGGGGGGAAAGTTGAGCAGTACTTC. This chain uses TRBV18 with TRBJ2-7, with 8 bases fitting TRBD1. Germline loops: CDR1 KGHSH, CDR2 LQKENI. The CDR3 sequence is 14 residues long. The trim removed 2 bases at V and 7 bases at J, leaving 7 bases unmatched.